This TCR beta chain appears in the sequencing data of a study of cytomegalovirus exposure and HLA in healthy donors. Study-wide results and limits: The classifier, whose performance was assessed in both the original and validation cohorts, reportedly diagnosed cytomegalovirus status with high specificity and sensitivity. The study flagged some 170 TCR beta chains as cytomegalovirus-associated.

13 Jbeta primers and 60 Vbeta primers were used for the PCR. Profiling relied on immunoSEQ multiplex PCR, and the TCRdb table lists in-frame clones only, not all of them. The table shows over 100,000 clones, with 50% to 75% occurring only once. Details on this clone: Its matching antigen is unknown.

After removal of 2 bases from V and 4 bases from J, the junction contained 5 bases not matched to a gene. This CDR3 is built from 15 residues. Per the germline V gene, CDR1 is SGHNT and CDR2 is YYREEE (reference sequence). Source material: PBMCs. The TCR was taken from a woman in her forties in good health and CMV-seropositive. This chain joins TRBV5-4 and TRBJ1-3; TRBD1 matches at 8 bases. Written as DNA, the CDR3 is TGTGCCAGCAGCTTTGACAGGGGAAAAGGAAACACCATATATTTT. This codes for CASSFDRGKGNTIYF.